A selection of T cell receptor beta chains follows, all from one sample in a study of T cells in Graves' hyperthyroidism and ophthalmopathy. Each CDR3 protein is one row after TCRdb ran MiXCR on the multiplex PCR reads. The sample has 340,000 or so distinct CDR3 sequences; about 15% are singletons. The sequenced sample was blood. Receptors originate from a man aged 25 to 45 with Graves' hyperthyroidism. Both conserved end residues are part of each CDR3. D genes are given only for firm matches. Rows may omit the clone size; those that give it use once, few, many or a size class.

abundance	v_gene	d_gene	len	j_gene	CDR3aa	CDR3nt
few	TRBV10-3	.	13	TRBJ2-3	CAIRQSSTDTQYF	TGTGCCATACGACAGAGTAGCACAGATACGCAGTATTTT
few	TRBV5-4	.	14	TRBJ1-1	CASSPRVGVTEAFF	TGTGCCAGCAGCCCGAGGGTCGGAGTCACTGAAGCTTTCTTT
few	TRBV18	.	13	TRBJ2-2	CASSGGYTGELFF	TGTGCCAGCTCAGGCGGCTACACCGGGGAGCTGTTTTTT
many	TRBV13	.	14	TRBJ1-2	CASSSWRQGDGYTF	TGTGCCAGCAGCTCCTGGAGGCAGGGTGATGGCTACACCTTC
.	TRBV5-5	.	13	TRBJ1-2	CASSFLQSYGYTF	TGTGCCAGCAGCTTCTTACAGAGCTATGGCTACACCTTC
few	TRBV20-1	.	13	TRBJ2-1	CSASFSNYNEQFF	TGCAGTGCTAGCTTTTCCAACTACAATGAGCAGTTCTTC
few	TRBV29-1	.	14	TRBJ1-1	CSVPWVGTNTEAFF	TGCAGCGTTCCGTGGGTAGGAACCAACACTGAAGCTTTCTTT
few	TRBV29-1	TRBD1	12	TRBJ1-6	CSVRTGDSPLHF	TGCAGCGTTAGGACAGGGGATTCACCCCTCCACTTT
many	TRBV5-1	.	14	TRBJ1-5	CASSLTGIGQPQHF	TGCGCCAGCAGCTTGACAGGGATTGGTCAGCCCCAGCATTTT
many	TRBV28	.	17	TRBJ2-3	CASRRLTGVSSTDTQYF	TGTGCCAGCAGGCGATTAACTGGAGTTTCTAGCACAGATACGCAGTATTTT
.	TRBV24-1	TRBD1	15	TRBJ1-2	CAAGSSGQGSEGYTF	TGTGCCGCCGGATCCTCAGGACAGGGCTCTGAGGGCTACACCTTC
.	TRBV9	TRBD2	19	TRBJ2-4	CASSARGIISGSGKNIQYF	TGTGCCAGCAGCGCCAGGGGGATAATTAGCGGGAGTGGCAAAAACATTCAGTACTTC
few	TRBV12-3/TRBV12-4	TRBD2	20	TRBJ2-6	CASSPTQFTSGSSGANVLTF	TGTGCCAGCAGCCCCACCCAATTTACTAGCGGGAGCTCTGGGGCCAACGTCCTGACTTTC
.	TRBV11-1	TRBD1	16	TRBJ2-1	CASSPDRGRRANEQFF	TGTGCCAGCAGCCCAGACAGGGGGCGCAGGGCGAATGAGCAGTTCTTC
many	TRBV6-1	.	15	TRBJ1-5	CASSGVVNSNQPQHF	TGTGCCAGCAGTGGAGTCGTGAATAGCAATCAGCCCCAGCATTTT
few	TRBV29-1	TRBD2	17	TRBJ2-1	CSAAGGAGASSYNEQFF	TGCAGCGCCGCGGGTGGAGCGGGAGCCAGCTCCTACAATGAGCAGTTCTTC
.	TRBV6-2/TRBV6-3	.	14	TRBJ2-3	CASSYQGGTDTQYF	TGTGCCAGCAGTTATCAAGGTGGCACAGATACGCAGTATTTT
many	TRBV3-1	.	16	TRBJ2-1	CASSQDTGRTYNEQFF	TGTGCCAGCAGCCAAGATACGGGCCGTACCTACAATGAGCAGTTCTTC
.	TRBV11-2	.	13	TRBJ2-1	CASSSLTTNEQFF	TGTGCCAGCAGCAGCCTCACTACAAATGAGCAGTTCTTC
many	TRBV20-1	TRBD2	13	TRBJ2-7	CSAGALAGGEQYF	TGCAGTGCTGGAGCCCTAGCGGGAGGTGAGCAGTACTTC
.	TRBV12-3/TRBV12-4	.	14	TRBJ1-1	CASSSRAGNTEAFF	TGTGCCAGCAGCTCTAGGGCGGGGAACACTGAAGCTTTCTTT
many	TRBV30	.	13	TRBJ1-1	CAWSRTQNTEAFF	TGTGCCTGGAGTAGAACACAGAACACTGAAGCTTTCTTT
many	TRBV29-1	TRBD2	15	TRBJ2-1	CSVEDGSSGYNEQFF	TGCAGCGTTGAAGATGGTTCTAGCGGTTACAATGAGCAGTTCTTC
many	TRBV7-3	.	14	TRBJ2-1	CASSLTGPQSQQFF	TGTGCCAGCAGCTTAACGGGACCCCAGAGCCAGCAGTTCTTC
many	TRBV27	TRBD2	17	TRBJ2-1	CASSPSSGGRGVYEQFF	TGTGCCAGCAGTCCCTCCTCCGGCGGGAGGGGAGTATATGAGCAGTTCTTC
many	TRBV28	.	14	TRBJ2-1	CASNLDGSYNEQFF	TGTGCCAGCAACCTGGACGGCTCCTACAATGAGCAGTTCTTC
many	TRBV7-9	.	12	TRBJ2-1	CASSLSRNEQFF	TGTGCCAGCAGCTTAAGCAGGAATGAGCAGTTCTTC
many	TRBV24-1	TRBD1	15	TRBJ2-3	CATRAGTDGTDTQYF	TGTGCCACCAGAGCCGGGACAGACGGCACAGATACGCAGTATTTT
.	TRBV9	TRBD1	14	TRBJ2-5	CASSGQGVRETQYF	TGTGCCAGCAGCGGACAGGGCGTAAGGGAGACCCAGTACTTC
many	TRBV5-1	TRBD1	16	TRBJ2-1	CASSEYRGRIYNEQFF	TGCGCCAGCAGCGAGTACAGGGGAAGGATCTACAATGAGCAGTTCTTC
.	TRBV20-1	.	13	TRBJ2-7	CSARSLAEGGQYF	TGCAGTGCTAGGAGTCTAGCGGAGGGGGGGCAGTACTTC
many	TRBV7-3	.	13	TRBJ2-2	CASSLPRAGELFF	TGTGCCAGCAGCCTCCCGCGGGCCGGGGAGCTGTTTTTT
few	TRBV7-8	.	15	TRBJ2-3	CASSFASGTGDTQYF	TGTGCCAGCAGCTTCGCTTCTGGGACCGGGGATACGCAGTATTTT
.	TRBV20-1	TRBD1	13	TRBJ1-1	CSASGTGGLVAFF	TGCAGTGCTAGCGGGACAGGGGGCTTAGTAGCTTTCTTT
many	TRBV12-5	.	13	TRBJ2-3	CASGSDSTDTQYF	TGTGCTAGTGGTTCGGACAGCACAGATACGCAGTATTTT
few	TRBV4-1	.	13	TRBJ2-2	CASSQGQSGELFF	TGCGCCAGCAGCCAAGGACAGTCCGGGGAGCTGTTTTTT
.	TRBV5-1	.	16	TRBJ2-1	CASSLVGRLSANEQFF	TGCGCCAGCAGCTTGGTAGGGAGACTATCTGCTAATGAGCAGTTCTTC
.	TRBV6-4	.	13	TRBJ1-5	CASSVRSNQPQHF	TGTGCCAGCAGTGTGCGGAGCAATCAGCCCCAGCATTTT
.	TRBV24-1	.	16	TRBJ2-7	CATSDWASGPSYEQYF	TGTGCCACCAGTGATTGGGCGAGCGGGCCCTCCTACGAGCAGTACTTC
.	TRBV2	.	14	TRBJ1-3	CASSLWTAGNTIYF	TGTGCCAGCAGCTTATGGACAGCCGGAAACACCATATATTTT
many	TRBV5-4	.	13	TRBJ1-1	CASSTPVNTEAFF	TGTGCCAGCAGCACTCCGGTGAACACTGAAGCTTTCTTT
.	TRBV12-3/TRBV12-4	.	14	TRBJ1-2	CASSAFLGGYGYTF	TGTGCCAGCAGTGCTTTCCTAGGCGGCTATGGCTACACCTTC
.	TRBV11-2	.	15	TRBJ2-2	CASRPQVARAGELFF	TGTGCCAGCAGACCCCAGGTGGCCAGGGCCGGGGAGCTGTTTTTT
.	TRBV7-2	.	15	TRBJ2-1	CASSSASLSYNEQFF	TGTGCCAGCAGCTCGGCTAGCCTTTCCTACAATGAGCAGTTCTTC
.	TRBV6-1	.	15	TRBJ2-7	CASSPSRGAGNEQYF	TGTGCCAGCAGTCCGAGTCGAGGGGCGGGGAACGAGCAGTACTTC
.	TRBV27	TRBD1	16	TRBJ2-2	CASSFLGQGGTGELFF	TGTGCCAGCAGTTTCTTAGGACAGGGCGGAACCGGGGAGCTGTTTTTT
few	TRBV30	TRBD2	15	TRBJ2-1	CAWGKGRGVYNEQFF	TGTGCCTGGGGGAAGGGGAGGGGAGTCTACAATGAGCAGTTCTTC
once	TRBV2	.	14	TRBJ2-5	CASSGWDLQETQYF	TGTGCCAGCAGTGGCTGGGACTTGCAAGAGACCCAGTACTTC
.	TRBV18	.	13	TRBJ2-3	CASSPPFTDTQYF	TGTGCCAGCTCACCACCGTTCACAGATACGCAGTATTTT
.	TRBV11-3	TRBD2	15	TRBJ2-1	CASGLASGRRNEQFF	TGTGCCAGCGGCTTAGCCAGCGGGAGGAGGAATGAGCAGTTCTTC
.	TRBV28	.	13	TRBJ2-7	CASSFPGRGEQYF	TGTGCCAGCAGTTTTCCGGGAAGGGGCGAGCAGTACTTC
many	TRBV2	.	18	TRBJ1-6	CASSLQFTWGSYNSPLHF	TGTGCCAGCAGCCTTCAATTCACCTGGGGGTCTTATAATTCACCCCTCCACTTT
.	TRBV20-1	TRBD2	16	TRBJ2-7	CSARDSHSGSSYEQYF	TGCAGTGCTAGGGACAGCCACAGCGGGAGCTCCTACGAGCAGTACTTC